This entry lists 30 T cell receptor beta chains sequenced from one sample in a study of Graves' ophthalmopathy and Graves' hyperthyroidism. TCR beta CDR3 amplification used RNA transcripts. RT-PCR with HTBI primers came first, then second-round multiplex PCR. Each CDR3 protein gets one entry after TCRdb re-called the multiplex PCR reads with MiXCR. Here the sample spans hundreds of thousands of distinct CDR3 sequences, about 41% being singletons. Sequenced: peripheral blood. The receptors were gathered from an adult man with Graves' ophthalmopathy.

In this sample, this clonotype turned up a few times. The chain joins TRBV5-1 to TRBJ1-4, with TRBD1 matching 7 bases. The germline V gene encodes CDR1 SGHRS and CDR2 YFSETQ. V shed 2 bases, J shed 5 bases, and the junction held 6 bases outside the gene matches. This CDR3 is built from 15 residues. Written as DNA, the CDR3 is TGCGCCAGCAGCTTTGGGACAGTCGCAAATGAAAAACTGTTTTTT. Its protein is CASSFGTVANEKLFF. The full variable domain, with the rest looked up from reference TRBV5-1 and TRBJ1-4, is KAGVTQTPRYLIKTRGQQVTLSCSPISGHRSVSWYQQTPGQGLQFLFEYFSETQRNKGNFPGRFSGRQFSNSRSEMNVSTLELGDSALYLCASSFGTVANEKLFFGSGTQLSVL.

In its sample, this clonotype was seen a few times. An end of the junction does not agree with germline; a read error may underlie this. CDR3 DNA: TGCGCCAGCAGCCAAGAGACAGGGTCACCCCTCCACTTT. Translating gives CASSQETGSPLHF. This chain connects TRBV5-5 to TRBJ1-6; the match to TRBD1 covers 7 bases. Germline loops: CDR1 SGHKS, CDR2 YYEKEE (reference sequence). This CDR3 comprises 13 residues.

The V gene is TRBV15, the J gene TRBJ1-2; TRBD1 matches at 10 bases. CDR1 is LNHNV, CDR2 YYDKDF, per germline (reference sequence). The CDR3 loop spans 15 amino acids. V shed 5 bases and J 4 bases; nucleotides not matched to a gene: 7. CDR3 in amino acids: CATSAGQGNPYGYTF. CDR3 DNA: TGTGCCACCAGCGCGGGACAGGGGAACCCCTATGGCTACACCTTC. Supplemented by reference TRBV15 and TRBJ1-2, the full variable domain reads DAMVIQNPRYQVTQFGKPVTLSCSQTLNHNVMYWYQQKSSQAPKLLFHYYDKDFNNEADTPDNFQSRRPNTSFCFLDIRSPGLGDTAMYLCATSAGQGNPYGYTFGSGTRLTVV.

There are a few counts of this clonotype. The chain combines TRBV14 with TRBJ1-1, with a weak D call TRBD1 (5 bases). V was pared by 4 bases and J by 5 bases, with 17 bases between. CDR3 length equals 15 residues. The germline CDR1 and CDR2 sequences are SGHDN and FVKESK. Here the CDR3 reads CASSLAGGGGTEAFF. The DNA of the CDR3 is TGTGCCAGCAGCCTCGCTGGGGGAGGCGGAACTGAAGCTTTCTTT.

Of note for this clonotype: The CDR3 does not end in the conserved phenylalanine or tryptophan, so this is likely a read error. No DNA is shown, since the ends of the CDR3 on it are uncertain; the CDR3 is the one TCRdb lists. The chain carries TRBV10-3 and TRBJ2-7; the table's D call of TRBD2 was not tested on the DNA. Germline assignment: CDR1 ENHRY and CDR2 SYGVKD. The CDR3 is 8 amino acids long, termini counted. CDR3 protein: CAISESAG.

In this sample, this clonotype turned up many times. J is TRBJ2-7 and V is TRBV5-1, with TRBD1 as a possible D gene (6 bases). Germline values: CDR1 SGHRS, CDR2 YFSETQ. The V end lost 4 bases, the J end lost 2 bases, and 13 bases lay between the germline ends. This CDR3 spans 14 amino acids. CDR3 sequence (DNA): TGCGCCAGCAGCCATGGGACATATCCCTACGAGCAGTACTTC. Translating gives CASSHGTYPYEQYF.

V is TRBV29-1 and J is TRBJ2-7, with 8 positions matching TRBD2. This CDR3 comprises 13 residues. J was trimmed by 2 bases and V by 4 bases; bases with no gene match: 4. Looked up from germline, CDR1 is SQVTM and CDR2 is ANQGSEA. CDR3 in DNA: TGCAGCGTTGGGCGGGGGGCCCCCTACGAGCAGTACTTC. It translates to CSVGRGAPYEQYF.

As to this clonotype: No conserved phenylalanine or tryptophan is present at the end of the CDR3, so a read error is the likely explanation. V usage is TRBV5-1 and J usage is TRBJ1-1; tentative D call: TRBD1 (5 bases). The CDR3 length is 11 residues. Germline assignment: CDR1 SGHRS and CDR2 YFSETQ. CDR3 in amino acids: CASSEGTEAFL. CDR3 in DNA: TGTGCCAGCAGCGAGGGGACTGAAGCTTTCCTT.

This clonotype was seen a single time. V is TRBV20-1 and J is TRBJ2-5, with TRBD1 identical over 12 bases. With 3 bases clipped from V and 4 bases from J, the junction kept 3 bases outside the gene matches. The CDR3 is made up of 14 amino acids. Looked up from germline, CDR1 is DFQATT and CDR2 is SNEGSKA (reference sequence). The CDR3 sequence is CSARGQGARETQYF. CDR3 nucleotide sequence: TGCAGTGCTAGGGGACAGGGGGCTCGAGAGACCCAGTACTTC.

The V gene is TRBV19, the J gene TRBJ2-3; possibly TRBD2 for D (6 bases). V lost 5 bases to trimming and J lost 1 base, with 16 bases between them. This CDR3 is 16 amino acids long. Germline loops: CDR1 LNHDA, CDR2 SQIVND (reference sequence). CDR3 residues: CASSSATRKRTDTQYF. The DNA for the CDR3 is TGTGCCAGTAGTTCGGCGACTAGAAAACGCACAGATACGCAGTATTTT.

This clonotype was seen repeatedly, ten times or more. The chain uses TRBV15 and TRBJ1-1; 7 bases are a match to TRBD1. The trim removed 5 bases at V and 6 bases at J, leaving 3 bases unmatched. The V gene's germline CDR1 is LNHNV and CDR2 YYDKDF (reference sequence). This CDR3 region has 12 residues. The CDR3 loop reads CATSSDRAEAFF. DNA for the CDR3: TGTGCCACCAGCTCAGACAGGGCTGAAGCTTTCTTT. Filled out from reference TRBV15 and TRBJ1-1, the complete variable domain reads DAMVIQNPRYQVTQFGKPVTLSCSQTLNHNVMYWYQQKSSQAPKLLFHYYDKDFNNEADTPDNFQSRRPNTSFCFLDIRSPGLGDTAMYLCATSSDRAEAFFGQGTRLTVV.

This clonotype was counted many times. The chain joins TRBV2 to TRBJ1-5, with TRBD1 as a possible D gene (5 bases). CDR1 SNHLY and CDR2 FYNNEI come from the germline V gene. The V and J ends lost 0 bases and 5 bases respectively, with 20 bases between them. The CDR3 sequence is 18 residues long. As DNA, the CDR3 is TGTGCCAGCAGTGAAGCGGGTAGTTCAGCAGGGAGGTATCAGCCCCAGCATTTT. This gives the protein CASSEAGSSAGRYQPQHF. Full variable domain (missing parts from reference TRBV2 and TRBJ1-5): EPEVTQTPSHQVTQMGQEVILRCVPISNHLYFYWYRQILGQKVEFLVSFYNNEISEKSEIFDDQFSVERPDGSNFTLKIRSTKLEDSAMYFCASSEAGSSAGRYQPQHFGDGTRLSIL.

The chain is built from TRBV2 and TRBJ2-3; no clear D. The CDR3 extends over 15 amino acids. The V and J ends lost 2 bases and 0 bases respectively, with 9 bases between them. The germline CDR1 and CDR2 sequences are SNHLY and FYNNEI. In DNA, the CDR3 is TGTGCCAGCAGTGAACGCAGATCTAGCACAGATACGCAGTATTTT. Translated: CASSERRSSTDTQYF.

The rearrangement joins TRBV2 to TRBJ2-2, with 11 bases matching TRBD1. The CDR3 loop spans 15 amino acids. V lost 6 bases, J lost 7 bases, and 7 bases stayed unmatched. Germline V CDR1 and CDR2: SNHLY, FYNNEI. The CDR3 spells CASRDRGRMSGELFF. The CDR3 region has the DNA TGTGCCAGCAGGGACAGGGGGCGCATGAGCGGGGAGCTGTTTTTT.

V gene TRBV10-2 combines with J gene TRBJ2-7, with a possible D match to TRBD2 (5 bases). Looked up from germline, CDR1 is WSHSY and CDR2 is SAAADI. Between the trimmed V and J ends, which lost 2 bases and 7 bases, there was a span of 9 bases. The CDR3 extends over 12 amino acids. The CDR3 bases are TGCGCCAGCAGTGAGGGGAGCGATGAGCAGTACTTC. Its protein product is CASSEGSDEQYF.

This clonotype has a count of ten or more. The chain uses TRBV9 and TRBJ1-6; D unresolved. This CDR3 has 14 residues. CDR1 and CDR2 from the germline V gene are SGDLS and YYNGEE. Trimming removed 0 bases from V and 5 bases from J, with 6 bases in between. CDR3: CASSVVGNNSPLHF. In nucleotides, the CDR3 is TGTGCCAGCAGCGTAGTTGGGAATAATTCACCCCTCCACTTT.

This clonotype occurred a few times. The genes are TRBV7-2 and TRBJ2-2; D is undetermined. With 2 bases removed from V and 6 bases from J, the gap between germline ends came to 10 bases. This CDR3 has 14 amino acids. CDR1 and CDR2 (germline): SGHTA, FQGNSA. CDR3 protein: CASSLSPKPGELFF. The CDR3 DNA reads TGTGCCAGCAGCTTATCCCCGAAGCCCGGGGAGCTGTTTTTT.

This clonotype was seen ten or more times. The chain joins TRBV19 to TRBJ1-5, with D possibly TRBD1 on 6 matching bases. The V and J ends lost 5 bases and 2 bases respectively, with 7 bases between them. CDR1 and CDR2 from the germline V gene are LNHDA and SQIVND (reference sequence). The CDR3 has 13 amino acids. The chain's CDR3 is CASSGQRNQPQHF. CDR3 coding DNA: TGTGCCAGTAGTGGACAGCGCAATCAGCCCCAGCATTTT.

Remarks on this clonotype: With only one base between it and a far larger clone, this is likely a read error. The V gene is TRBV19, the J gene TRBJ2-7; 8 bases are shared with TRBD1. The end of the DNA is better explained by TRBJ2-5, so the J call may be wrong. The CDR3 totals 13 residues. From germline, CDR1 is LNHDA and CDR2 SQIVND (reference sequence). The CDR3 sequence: CASSRTGGGTQYF. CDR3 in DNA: TGTGCCAGTAGCCGTACAGGGGGAGGGACCCAGTACTTC.

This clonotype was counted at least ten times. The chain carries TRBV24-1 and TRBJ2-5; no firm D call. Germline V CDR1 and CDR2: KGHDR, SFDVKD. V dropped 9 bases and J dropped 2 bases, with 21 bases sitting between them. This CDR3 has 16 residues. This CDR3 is CATHTVRRSSQETQYF. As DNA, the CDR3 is TGTGCCACCCATACAGTGCGGCGGAGTAGTCAAGAGACCCAGTACTTC.

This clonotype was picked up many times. CDR3 amino acids: CASSLQYEQYF. The CDR3, as DNA: TGTGCCAGCAGCCTACAGTACGAGCAGTACTTC. The chain links TRBV7-9 to TRBJ2-7; D not certain. Per germline, CDR1 SEHNR and CDR2 FQNEAQ (reference sequence). This CDR3 is built from 11 residues. Trimming cost V 5 bases and J 4 bases, with 6 bases left between them.

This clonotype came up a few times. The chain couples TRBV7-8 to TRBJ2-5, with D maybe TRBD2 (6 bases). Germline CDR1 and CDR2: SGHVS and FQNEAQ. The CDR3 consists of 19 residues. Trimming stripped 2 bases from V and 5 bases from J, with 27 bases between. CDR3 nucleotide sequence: TGTGCCAGCAGCTTACTGGGGGTGCGTGGACTAAAGGAGAGCGAGACCCAGTACTTC. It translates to CASSLLGVRGLKESETQYF.

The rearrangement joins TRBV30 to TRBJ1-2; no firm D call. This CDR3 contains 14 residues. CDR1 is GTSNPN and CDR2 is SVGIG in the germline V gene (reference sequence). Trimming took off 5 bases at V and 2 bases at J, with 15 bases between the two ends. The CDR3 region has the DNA TGTGCCTGGCGACTTCGACGGGAAAACTATGGCTACACCTTC. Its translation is CAWRLRRENYGYTF. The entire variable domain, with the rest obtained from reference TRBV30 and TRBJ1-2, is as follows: SQTIHQWPATLVQPVGSPLSLECTVEGTSNPNLYWYRQAAGRGLQLLFYSVGIGQISSEVPQNLSASRPQDRQFILSSKKLLLSDSGFYLCAWRLRRENYGYTFGSGTRLTVV.

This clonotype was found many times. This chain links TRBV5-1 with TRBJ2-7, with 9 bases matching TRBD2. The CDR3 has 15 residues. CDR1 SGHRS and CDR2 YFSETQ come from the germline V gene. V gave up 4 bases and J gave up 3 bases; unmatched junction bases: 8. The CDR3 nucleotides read TGCGCCAGCAGCCAGTTAGCGGGAGCGATCTACGAGCAGTACTTC. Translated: CASSQLAGAIYEQYF.

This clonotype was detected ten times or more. For the CDR3, the DNA is TGCAGCGTTGATGCGGGGGGTGGAGAGACCCAGTACTTC. Residues: CSVDAGGGETQYF. This chain links TRBV29-1 with TRBJ2-5; 8 bases are shared with TRBD2. The length of the CDR3 is 13 residues. Per germline, CDR1 SQVTM and CDR2 ANQGSEA. The V and J ends lost 3 bases and 4 bases, in that order; junction bases with no gene match: 4.

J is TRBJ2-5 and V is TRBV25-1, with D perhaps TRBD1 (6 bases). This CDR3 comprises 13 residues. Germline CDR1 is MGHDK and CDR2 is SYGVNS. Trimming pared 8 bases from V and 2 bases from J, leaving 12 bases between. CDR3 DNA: TGTGCCAGCGGACAGTCGGCGCAAGAGACCCAGTACTTC. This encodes CASGQSAQETQYF.

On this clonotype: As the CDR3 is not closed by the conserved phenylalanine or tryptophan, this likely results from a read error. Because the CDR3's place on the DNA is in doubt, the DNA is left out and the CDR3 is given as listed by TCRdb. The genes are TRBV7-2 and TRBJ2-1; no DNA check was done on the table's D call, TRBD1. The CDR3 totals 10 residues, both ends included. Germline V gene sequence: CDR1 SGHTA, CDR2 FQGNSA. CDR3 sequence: CASSLAGDSI.

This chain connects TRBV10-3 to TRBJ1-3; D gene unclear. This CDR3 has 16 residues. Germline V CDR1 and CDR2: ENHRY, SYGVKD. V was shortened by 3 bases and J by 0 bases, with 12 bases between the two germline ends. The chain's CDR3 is CAISEPPVYSGNTIYF. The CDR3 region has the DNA TGTGCCATCAGTGAACCCCCAGTGTACTCTGGAAACACCATATATTTT.

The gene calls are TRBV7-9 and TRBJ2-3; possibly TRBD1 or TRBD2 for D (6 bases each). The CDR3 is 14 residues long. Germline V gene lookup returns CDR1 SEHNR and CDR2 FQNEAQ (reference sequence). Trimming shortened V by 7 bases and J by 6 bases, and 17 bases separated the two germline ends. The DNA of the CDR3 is TGTGCCAGCACCGAGGGCACCGGGGGCGATACGCAGTATTTT. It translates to CASTEGTGGDTQYF.

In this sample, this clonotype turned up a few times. The DNA for the CDR3 is TGTGCCAGCAGATCGGGCGGGGAATTCTACGAGCAGTACTTC. Encoded protein: CASRSGGEFYEQYF. The gene calls are TRBV27 and TRBJ2-7; TRBD2 might be the D (6 bases). Trimming pared 6 bases from V and 3 bases from J, leaving 15 bases between. The CDR3 has 14 residues. CDR1 and CDR2 from the germline V gene are MNHEY and SMNVEV (reference sequence).